The 26 T cell receptor beta chains listed next were all sequenced from one sample in a study of blood T cell repertoires in COVID-19 (dated by TCRdb to 2018 to 2021). Library method: the immunoSEQ multiplex PCR assay. The immuneACCESS repertoire file appears here via TCRdb, limited to in-frame rearrangements. These files lack a portion of the clones; in checked studies, under half of the deficit traces to unresolved V genes, and the cause of the others is not known. For this sample the table gives under 200,000 clones, of which about 83% were detected only once. The ten top clones hold 3.6% of the sample. The sample was PBMCs or T cells enriched from blood (not recorded which). Receptor source: a woman aged 50 to 60 in a cohort exposed to, infected with or recovered from COVID-19 (not recorded which).

J is TRBJ2-7 and V is TRBV5-1; TRBD1 matches at 9 bases. The length of the CDR3 is 15 residues. V was clipped by 0 bases and J by 5 bases; unmatched bases: 6. Germline-derived CDR1 and CDR2 are SGHRS and YFSETQ. The CDR3 sequence: CASSLGGTGSHEQYF. CDR3 nucleotides: TGCGCCAGCAGCTTGGGCGGGACAGGGTCCCACGAGCAGTACTTC. Full variable domain (outside the CDR3, taken from reference TRBV5-1 and TRBJ2-7): KAGVTQTPRYLIKTRGQQVTLSCSPISGHRSVSWYQQTPGQGLQFLFEYFSETQRNKGNFPGRFSGRQFSNSRSEMNVSTLELGDSALYLCASSLGGTGSHEQYFGPGTRLTVT.

As concerns this clone: An end of the junction differs from the germline gene, which may be a read error. V is TRBV7-7 and J is TRBJ2-2; 8 positions agree with TRBD1. Germline CDR1 is SSHAT and CDR2 is FNYEAQ (reference sequence). The CDR3 is 16 amino acids. CDR3 loop: CASSPSSQGGTGELFF. The CDR3 region has the DNA TGTGCTAGCAGCCCGTCGTCACAGGGGGGAACCGGGGAGCTGTTTTTT. The whole variable domain, filled in from reference TRBV7-7 and TRBJ2-2, reads GAGVSQSPRYKVTKRGQDVTLRCDPISSHATLYWYQQALGQGPEFLTYFNYEAQPDKSGLPSDRFSAERPEGSISTLTIQRTEQRDSAMYRCASSPSSQGGTGELFFGEGSRLTVL.

In its sample, this clone was seen once. The rearrangement links TRBV27 to TRBJ2-2; no definite D call. The CDR3 spans 16 residues. Germline CDR1 and CDR2: MNHEY and SMNVEV (reference sequence). Trimming took off 5 bases at V and 6 bases at J, with 19 bases between the two ends. The CDR3 loop is CASSRTLIRVAGELFF. The CDR3 DNA follows: TGTGCCAGCAGTCGCACTTTGATTCGGGTTGCCGGGGAGCTGTTTTTT.

This rearrangement joins TRBV4-1 to TRBJ2-2; TRBD1 might be the D (7 bases). V lost 4 bases, J lost 5 bases, and 14 bases lay in between. In germline, CDR1 is MGHRA, CDR2 YSYEKL. CDR3 size: 15 residues. CDR3 bases: TGCGCCAGCAGCCGCAGGGGGGATCAGACCGGGGAGCTGTTTTTT. Residues: CASSRRGDQTGELFF.

This chain joins TRBV21-1 and TRBJ1-5; no DNA check was done on the table's D call, TRBD1. TRBV21-1 corresponds to a pseudogene. The CDR3 extends over 13 amino acids. This CDR3 reads CASTTGVDQPQHF. CDR3 nucleotide sequence: TGTGCCAGCACTACAGGGGTAGATCAGCCCCAGCATTTT.

In its sample, this clone was seen once. The gene calls are TRBV19 and TRBJ2-3; 10 bases map to TRBD2. CDR1 LNHDA and CDR2 SQIVND come from the germline V gene (reference sequence). The CDR3 loop spans 16 amino acids. V was clipped by 6 bases and J by 2 bases; unmatched bases: 8. This CDR3 reads CASRTTGTSATDTQYF. The CDR3 DNA reads TGTGCCAGTAGAACCACCGGGACTAGCGCCACAGATACGCAGTATTTT.

This chain joins TRBV7-2 and TRBJ2-7; 13 nucleotides agree with TRBD2. After removal of 5 bases from V and 5 bases from J, the junction contained 15 bases not matched to a gene. Germline V gene sequence: CDR1 SGHTA, CDR2 FQGNSA. There are 18 residues in the CDR3. CDR3 in DNA: TGTGCCAGCAGCCCCCGTGACTCAAGACTAGCGGGGGGCCACGAGCAGTACTTC. Its translation is CASSPRDSRLAGGHEQYF.

In DNA form, the CDR3 reads TGTGCCAGCAGTTTTTGGGGCAGTGGGACAGATACGCAGTATTTT. This translates into CASSFWGSGTDTQYF. The chain links TRBV27 to TRBJ2-3; maybe TRBD1 (5 bases). With 3 bases removed from V and 3 bases from J, the gap between germline ends came to 13 bases. Germline V lookup: CDR1 MNHEY, CDR2 SMNVEV (reference sequence). The CDR3 is 15 amino acids.

A note on this clone: One junction end does not reproduce the germline sequence, and a read error may be involved. The chain couples TRBV7-7 to TRBJ2-1; 10 nucleotides align to TRBD2. CDR3 size: 16 residues. Germline lookup yields CDR1 SSHAT and CDR2 FNYEAQ (reference sequence). The chain's CDR3 is CASSLGTSGGAGEQFF. The DNA for the CDR3 is TGTGCTAGCAGCTTAGGAACAAGCGGGGGGGCCGGTGAGCAGTTCTTC.

V and J are TRBV5-1 and TRBJ1-2, with TRBD1 identical over 7 bases. Germline CDR1 reads SGHRS; CDR2 reads YFSETQ. This CDR3 comprises 18 residues. V shed 2 bases, J shed 7 bases, and the junction held 20 bases outside the gene matches. The CDR3 protein is CASSLNSGGIQGSAGYTF. The CDR3 DNA follows: TGCGCCAGCAGCTTAAACTCAGGGGGTATACAGGGTTCAGCTGGCTACACCTTC.

The chain employs TRBV6-1 and TRBJ2-1; the D is unclear. Germline V gives CDR1 MNHNS, CDR2 SASEGT. V was pared by 3 bases and J by 9 bases, with 9 bases between. The CDR3 consists of 12 residues. CDR3 protein: CASSDPRSEQFF. The CDR3 DNA is TGTGCCAGCAGTGACCCTCGTAGTGAGCAGTTCTTC.

The chain recombines TRBV5-6 with TRBJ2-5, with TRBD2 as a possible D gene (6 bases). The CDR3 totals 16 residues. The germline V and J ends were trimmed by 3 bases and 2 bases, with 17 bases remaining between them. Germline V gene sequence: CDR1 SGHDT, CDR2 YYEEEE. Here the CDR3 DNA reads TGTGCCAGCAGCTCGAGTGGCCGGGACTCACAAGAGACCCAGTACTTC. Protein sequence: CASSSSGRDSQETQYF.

V and J are TRBV7-2 and TRBJ1-1; D is unclear. The germline gives CDR1 SGHTA, CDR2 FQGNSA. V lost 4 bases and J 4 bases, leaving 10 bases between the germline ends. There are 13 residues in the CDR3. The CDR3 sequence: CASSSGGGTEAFF. The DNA for the CDR3 is TGTGCCAGCAGCTCGGGCGGAGGCACTGAAGCTTTCTTT.

Only a few counts were recorded for this clone. V usage is TRBV6-4 and J usage is TRBJ2-3; 10 bases line up with TRBD2. Germline loops: CDR1 MRHNA, CDR2 SNTAGT. CDR3 length: 15 residues. Germline trimming cut 2 bases from V and 1 base from J; bases unmatched to any gene: 0. As DNA, the CDR3 is TGTGCCAGCAGTGACGGGACTAGCGGCACAGATACGCAGTATTTT. Encoded protein: CASSDGTSGTDTQYF.

This clone showed up just a few times. DNA of the CDR3: TGTGCCATCAGTGAGGCGGACAGACTCTATGGCTACACCTTC. Translating it yields CAISEADRLYGYTF. The chain combines TRBV10-3 with TRBJ1-2, with D perhaps TRBD1 (6 bases). V shed 2 bases and J shed 4 bases, with 11 bases lying between them. The CDR3 totals 14 residues. The germline V gene has CDR1 ENHRY and CDR2 SYGVKD.

The genes are TRBV25-1 and TRBJ2-1; the D is unclear. This CDR3 comprises 11 residues. V was clipped by 9 bases and J by 7 bases, with 10 bases between them. CDR1 is MGHDK, CDR2 SYGVNS, per germline. CDR3 coding DNA: TGTGCCAGTACTACCGGGAATGAGCAGTTCTTC. Translated: CASTTGNEQFF. The whole variable domain, filled in from reference TRBV25-1 and TRBJ2-1, reads EADIYQTPRYLVIGTGKKITLECSQTMGHDKMYWYQQDPGMELHLIHYSYGVNSTEKGDLSSESTVSRIRTEHFPLTLESARPSHTSQYLCASTTGNEQFFGPGTRLTVL.

The chain combines TRBV5-1 with TRBJ1-1; TRBD1 matches at 7 bases. This CDR3 is 15 amino acids long. Germline assignment: CDR1 SGHRS and CDR2 YFSETQ. Germline trimming cut 0 bases from V and 5 bases from J; bases unmatched to any gene: 7. The CDR3 loop reads CASSLDGRGVTEAFF. The CDR3 DNA sequence: TGCGCCAGCAGCTTGGACGGCAGGGGGGTGACTGAAGCTTTCTTT.

The chain links TRBV7-2 to TRBJ2-1; the D gene is possibly TRBD2 (6 bases). V was cut by 3 bases and J by 5 bases, with 14 bases left in between. The CDR3 is made up of 15 amino acids. CDR1 and CDR2 (germline): SGHTA, FQGNSA. This CDR3 reads CASSFPVGGNNEQFF. DNA of the CDR3: TGTGCCAGCAGCTTCCCGGTGGGGGGTAACAATGAGCAGTTCTTC.

The chain recombines TRBV10-1 with TRBJ2-1; TRBD1 matches at 7 bases. J gave up 8 bases and V 6 bases, and 13 bases lay outside the gene matches. This CDR3 has 15 residues. Germline V gene data show CDR1 as WNHNN and CDR2 as SYGVQD (reference sequence). The CDR3 nucleotides are TGCGCCAGCAGCGAAGGGTCGACAGGGCGGGATGAGCAGTTCTTC. Translation gives CASSEGSTGRDEQFF.

This chain links TRBV6-2 or TRBV6-3 with TRBJ1-1; D not resolved. Germline CDR1 and CDR2: MNHEY and SVGEGT. Trimming took 0 bases from V and 0 from J, leaving 8 bases between them. This CDR3 has 15 amino acids. Here the CDR3 reads CASSYSRRMNTEAFF. The CDR3 region has the DNA TGTGCCAGCAGTTACTCGAGGAGGATGAACACTGAAGCTTTCTTT.

V is TRBV11-1 and J is TRBJ2-5; D is ambiguous. This CDR3 region has 11 residues. Looked up from germline, CDR1 is SGHAT and CDR2 is FQDESV (reference sequence). Trimming pared 4 bases from V and 3 bases from J, leaving 3 bases between. CDR3 amino acids: CASSSEETQYF. CDR3 in DNA: TGTGCCAGCAGCTCCGAAGAGACCCAGTACTTC.

This sequence joins TRBV5-1 and TRBJ1-5, with 7 bases aligning to TRBD1. V shed 4 bases and J 4 bases; nucleotides not matched to a gene: 5. Germline assignment: CDR1 SGHRS and CDR2 YFSETQ. CDR3 length equals 14 residues. The CDR3 DNA reads TGCGCCAGCAGCCCCGGGACAGATAATCAGCCCCAGCATTTT. It specifies CASSPGTDNQPQHF.

V usage is TRBV24-1 and J usage is TRBJ1-1, with D possibly being TRBD1 (6 bases). The CDR3 contains 13 residues. V was trimmed by 9 bases and J by 5 bases, leaving 15 bases between them. Germline CDR1 is KGHDR and CDR2 is SFDVKD. The CDR3 here is CATEAGARTEAFF. CDR3 coding DNA: TGTGCCACCGAGGCGGGGGCGCGTACTGAAGCTTTCTTT.

The rearrangement uses TRBV7-9 and TRBJ1-4; 8 nucleotides agree with TRBD1. The germline V gene encodes CDR1 SEHNR and CDR2 FQNEAQ (reference sequence). Trimming removed 1 base from V and 4 bases from J; junction bases left unmatched: 5. This CDR3 comprises 16 residues. The CDR3, as DNA: TGTGCCAGCAGCTTAGATGGACAGGGCCTTAATGAAAAACTGTTTTTT. Protein sequence: CASSLDGQGLNEKLFF.

As DNA, the CDR3 is TGTGCCAGCAGTTACTCGCTAGCTGGAAACATTCAGTACTTC. It codes for CASSYSLAGNIQYF. This sequence joins TRBV6-2 or TRBV6-3 and TRBJ2-4, with D perhaps TRBD2 (5 bases). Germline V lookup: CDR1 MNHEY, CDR2 SVGEGT. V lost 0 bases and J 6 bases, leaving 9 bases between the germline ends. The CDR3 sequence is 14 residues long.

V usage is TRBV11-2 and J usage is TRBJ2-7; 7 bases match TRBD1. The CDR3 loop spans 16 amino acids. The J segment lost 0 bases and the V segment lost 4 bases, leaving 9 bases of the junction unmatched. Germline CDR1 and CDR2: SGHAT and FQNNGV. CDR3 in DNA: TGTGCCAGCAGCTACGATAACTACAGGGGCTCCTACGAGCAGTACTTC. Translation gives CASSYDNYRGSYEQYF.